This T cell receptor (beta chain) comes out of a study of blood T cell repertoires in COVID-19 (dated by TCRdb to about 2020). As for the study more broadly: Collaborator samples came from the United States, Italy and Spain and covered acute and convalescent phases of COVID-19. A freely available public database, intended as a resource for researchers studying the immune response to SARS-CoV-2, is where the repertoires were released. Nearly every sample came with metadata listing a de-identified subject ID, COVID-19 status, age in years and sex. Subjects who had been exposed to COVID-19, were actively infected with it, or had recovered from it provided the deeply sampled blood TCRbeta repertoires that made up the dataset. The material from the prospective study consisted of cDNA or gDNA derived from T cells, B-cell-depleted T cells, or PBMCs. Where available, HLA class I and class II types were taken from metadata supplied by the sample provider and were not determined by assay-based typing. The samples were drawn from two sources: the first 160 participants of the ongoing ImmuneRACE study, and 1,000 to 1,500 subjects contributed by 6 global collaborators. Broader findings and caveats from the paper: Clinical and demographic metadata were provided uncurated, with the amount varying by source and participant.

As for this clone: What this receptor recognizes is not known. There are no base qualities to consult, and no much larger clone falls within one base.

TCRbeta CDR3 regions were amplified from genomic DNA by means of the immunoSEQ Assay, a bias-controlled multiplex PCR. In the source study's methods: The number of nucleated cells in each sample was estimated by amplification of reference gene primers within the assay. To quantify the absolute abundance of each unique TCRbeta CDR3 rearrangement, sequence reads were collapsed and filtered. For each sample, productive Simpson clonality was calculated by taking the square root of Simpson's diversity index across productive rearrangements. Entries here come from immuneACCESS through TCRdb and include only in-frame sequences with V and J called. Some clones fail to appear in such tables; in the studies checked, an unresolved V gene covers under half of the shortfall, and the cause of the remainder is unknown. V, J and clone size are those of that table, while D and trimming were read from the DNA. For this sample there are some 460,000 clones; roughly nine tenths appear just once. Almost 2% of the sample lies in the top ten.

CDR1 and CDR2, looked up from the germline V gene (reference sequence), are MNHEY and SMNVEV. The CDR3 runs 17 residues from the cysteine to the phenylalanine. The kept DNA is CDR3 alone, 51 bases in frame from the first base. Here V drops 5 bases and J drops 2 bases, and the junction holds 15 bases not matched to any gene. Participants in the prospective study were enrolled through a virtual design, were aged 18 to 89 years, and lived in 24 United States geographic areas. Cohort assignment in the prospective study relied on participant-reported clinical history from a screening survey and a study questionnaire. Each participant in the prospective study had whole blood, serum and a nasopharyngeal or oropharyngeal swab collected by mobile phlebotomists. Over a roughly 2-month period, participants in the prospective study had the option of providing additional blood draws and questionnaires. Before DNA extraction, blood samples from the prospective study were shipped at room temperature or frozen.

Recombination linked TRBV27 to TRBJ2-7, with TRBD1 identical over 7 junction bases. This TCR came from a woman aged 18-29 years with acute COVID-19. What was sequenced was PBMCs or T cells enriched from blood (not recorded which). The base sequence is TGTGCCAGCAGTCACCAGACAGGGCCTGCGATGACCTACGAGCAGTACTTC. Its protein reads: CASSHQTGPAMTYEQYF.